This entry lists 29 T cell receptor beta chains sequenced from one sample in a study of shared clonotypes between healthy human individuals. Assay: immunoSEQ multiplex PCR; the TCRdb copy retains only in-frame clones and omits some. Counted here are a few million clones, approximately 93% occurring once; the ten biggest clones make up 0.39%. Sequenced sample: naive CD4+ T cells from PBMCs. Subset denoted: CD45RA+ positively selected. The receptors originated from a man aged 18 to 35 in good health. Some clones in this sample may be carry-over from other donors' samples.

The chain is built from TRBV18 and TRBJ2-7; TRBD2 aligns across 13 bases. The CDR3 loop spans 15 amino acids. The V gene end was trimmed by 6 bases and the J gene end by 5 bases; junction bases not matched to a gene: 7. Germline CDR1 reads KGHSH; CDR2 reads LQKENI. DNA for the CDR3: TGTGCCAGCTCCCCGGCACTAGCGGGAGGGAACGAGCAGTACTTC. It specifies CASSPALAGGNEQYF.

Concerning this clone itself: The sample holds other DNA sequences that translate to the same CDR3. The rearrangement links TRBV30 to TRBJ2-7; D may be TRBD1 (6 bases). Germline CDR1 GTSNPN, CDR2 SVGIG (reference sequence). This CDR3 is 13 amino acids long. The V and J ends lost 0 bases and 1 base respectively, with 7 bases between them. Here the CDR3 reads CAWSVGGSYEQYF. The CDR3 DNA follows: TGTGCCTGGAGTGTAGGGGGTTCCTACGAGCAGTACTTC.

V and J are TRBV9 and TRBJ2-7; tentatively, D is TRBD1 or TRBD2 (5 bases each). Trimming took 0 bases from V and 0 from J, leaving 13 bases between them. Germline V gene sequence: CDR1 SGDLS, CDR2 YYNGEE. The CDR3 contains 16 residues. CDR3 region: CASSVGSAGSSYEQYF. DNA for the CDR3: TGTGCCAGCAGCGTAGGGTCCGCAGGGAGCTCCTACGAGCAGTACTTC.

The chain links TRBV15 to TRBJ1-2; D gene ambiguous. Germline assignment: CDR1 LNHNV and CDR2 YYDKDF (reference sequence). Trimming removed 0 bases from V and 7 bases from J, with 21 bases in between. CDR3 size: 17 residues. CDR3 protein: CATSRDMTARQALGYTF. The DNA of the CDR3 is TGTGCCACCAGCAGAGATATGACGGCGCGCCAGGCCCTTGGCTACACCTTC.

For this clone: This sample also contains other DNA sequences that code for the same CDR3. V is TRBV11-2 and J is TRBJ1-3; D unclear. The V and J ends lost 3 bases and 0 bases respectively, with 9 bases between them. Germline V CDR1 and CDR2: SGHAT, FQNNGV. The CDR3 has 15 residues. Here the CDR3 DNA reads TGTGCCAGCAGCTTCCAAGGAAGCTCTGGAAACACCATATATTTT. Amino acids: CASSFQGSSGNTIYF. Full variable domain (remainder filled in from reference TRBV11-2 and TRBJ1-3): EAGVAQSPRYKIIEKRQSVAFWCNPISGHATLYWYQQILGQGPKLLIQFQNNGVVDDSQLPKDRFSAERLKGVDSTLKIQPAKLEDSAVYLCASSFQGSSGNTIYFGEGSWLTVV.

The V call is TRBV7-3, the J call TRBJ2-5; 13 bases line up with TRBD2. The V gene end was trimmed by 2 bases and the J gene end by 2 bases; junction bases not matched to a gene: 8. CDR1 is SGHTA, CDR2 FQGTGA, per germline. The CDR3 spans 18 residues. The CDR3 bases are TGTGCCAGCAGCTTACGGCCCGGGACTAGCGGGGCTCAAGAGACCCAGTACTTC. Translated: CASSLRPGTSGAQETQYF.

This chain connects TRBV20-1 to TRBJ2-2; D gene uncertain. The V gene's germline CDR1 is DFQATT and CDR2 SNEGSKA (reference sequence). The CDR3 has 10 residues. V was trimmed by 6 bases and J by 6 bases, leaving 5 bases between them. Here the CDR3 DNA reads TGCAGTGCAGGGTCCGGGGAGCTGTTTTTT. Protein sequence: CSAGSGELFF.

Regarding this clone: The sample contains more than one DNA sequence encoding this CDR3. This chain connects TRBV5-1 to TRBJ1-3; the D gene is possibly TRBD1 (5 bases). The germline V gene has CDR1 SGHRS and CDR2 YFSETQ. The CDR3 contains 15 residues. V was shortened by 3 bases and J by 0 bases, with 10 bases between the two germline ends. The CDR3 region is CASSWDGGSGNTIYF. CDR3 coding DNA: TGCGCCAGCAGCTGGGACGGCGGCTCTGGAAACACCATATATTTT.

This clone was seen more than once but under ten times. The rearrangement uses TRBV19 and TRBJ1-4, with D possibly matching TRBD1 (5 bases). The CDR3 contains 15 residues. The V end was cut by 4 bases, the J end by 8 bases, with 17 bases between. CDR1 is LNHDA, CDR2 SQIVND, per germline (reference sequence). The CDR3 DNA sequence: TGTGCCAGTAGTAACACAGGCTCCTCCGGGGAAAAACTGTTTTTT. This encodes CASSNTGSSGEKLFF.

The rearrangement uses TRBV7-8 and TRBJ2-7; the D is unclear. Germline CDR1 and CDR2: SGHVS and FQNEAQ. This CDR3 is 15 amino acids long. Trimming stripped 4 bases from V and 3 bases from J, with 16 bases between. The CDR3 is CASSYRTGSNYEQYF. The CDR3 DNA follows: TGTGCCAGCAGCTACCGAACCGGGTCAAACTACGAGCAGTACTTC.

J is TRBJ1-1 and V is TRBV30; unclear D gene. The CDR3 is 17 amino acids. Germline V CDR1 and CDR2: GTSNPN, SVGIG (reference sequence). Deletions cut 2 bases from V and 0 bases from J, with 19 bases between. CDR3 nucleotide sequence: TGTGCCTGGAGTCCTGAAATTCTAGATACAATGAACACTGAAGCTTTCTTT. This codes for CAWSPEILDTMNTEAFF. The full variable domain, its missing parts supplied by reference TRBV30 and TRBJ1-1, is SQTIHQWPATLVQPVGSPLSLECTVEGTSNPNLYWYRQAAGRGLQLLFYSVGIGQISSEVPQNLSASRPQDRQFILSSKKLLLSDSGFYLCAWSPEILDTMNTEAFFGQGTRLTVV.

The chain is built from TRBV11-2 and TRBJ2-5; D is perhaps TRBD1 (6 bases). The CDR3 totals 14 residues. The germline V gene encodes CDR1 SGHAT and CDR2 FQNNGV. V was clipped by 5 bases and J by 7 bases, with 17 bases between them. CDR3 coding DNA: TGTGCCAGCAGCGCCATTACAGGGTTGGGGACCCAGTACTTC. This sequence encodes CASSAITGLGTQYF.

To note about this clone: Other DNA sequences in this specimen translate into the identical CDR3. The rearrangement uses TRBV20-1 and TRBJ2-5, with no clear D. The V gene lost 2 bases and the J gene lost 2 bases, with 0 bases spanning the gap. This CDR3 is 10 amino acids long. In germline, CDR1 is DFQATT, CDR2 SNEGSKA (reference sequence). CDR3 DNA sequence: TGCAGTGCTAGACAAGAGACCCAGTACTTC. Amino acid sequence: CSARQETQYF.

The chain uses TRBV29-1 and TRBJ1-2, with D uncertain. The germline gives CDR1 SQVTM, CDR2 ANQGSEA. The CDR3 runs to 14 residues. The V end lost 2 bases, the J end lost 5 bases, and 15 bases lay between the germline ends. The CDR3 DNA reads TGCAGCGTTGAAACCCCAGCCACTAGGTATGGCTACACCTTC. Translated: CSVETPATRYGYTF.

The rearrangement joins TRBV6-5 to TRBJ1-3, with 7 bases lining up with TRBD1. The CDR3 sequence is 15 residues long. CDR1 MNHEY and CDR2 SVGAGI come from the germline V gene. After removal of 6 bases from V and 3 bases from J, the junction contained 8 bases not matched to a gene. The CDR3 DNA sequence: TGTGCCAGCAGAGGGACAGAATTAAGTGGAAACACCATATATTTT. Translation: CASRGTELSGNTIYF.

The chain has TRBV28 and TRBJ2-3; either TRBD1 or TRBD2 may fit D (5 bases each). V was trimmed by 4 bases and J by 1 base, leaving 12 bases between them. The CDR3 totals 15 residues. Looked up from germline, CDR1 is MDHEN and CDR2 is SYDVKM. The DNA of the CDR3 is TGTGCCAGCAGTTCCTCCGGGACCGGCACAGATACGCAGTATTTT. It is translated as CASSSSGTGTDTQYF.

The CDR3 DNA follows: TGTGCCAGCAGTGACAGGGGCACAAGTTACGAAGAGACCCAGTACTTC. Translation gives CASSDRGTSYEETQYF. V is TRBV6-4 and J is TRBJ2-5, with a weak D call TRBD1 (5 bases). The CDR3 consists of 16 residues. Trimming cost V 2 bases and J 3 bases, with 16 bases left between them. Germline V CDR1 and CDR2: MRHNA, SNTAGT.

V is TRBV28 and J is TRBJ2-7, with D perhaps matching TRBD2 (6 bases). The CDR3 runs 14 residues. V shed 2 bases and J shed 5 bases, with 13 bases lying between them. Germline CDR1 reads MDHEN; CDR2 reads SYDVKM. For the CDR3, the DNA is TGTGCCAGCAGTTTAGGCGGGGACGCCCACGAGCAGTACTTC. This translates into CASSLGGDAHEQYF.

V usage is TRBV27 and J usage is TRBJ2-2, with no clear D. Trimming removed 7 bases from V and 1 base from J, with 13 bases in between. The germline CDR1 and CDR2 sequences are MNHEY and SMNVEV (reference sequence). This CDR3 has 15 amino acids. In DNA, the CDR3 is TGTGCCAGCACCCGACTCAGACAGAACACCGGGGAGCTGTTTTTT. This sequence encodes CASTRLRQNTGELFF.

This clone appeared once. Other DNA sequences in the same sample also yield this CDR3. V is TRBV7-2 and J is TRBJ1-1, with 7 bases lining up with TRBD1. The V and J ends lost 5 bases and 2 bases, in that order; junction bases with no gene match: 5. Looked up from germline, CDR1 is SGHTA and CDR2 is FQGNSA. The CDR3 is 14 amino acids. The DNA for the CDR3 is TGTGCCAGCAGCCCCGGGACAGCAAACACTGAAGCTTTCTTT. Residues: CASSPGTANTEAFF.

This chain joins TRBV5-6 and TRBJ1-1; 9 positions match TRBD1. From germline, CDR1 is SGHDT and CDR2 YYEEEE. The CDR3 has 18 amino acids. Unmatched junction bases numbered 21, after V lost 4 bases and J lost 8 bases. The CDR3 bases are TGTGCCAGCAGCCTTGTTACAGGGGGCGCAGGGGGTGATATAGAAGCTTTCTTT. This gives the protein CASSLVTGGAGGDIEAFF.

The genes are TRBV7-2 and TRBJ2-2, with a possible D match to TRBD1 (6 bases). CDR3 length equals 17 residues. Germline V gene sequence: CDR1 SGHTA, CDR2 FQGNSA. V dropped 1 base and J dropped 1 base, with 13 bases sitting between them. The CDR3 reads CASSLDRARGNTGELFF. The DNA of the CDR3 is TGTGCCAGCAGCTTAGATCGGGCCAGGGGGAACACCGGGGAGCTGTTTTTT.

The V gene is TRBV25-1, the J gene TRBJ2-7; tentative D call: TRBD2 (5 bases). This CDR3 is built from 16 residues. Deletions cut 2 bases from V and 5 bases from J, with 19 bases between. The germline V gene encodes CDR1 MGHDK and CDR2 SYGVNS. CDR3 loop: CASSEEEARSRNEQYF. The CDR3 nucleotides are TGTGCCAGCAGTGAAGAGGAGGCTAGGAGCAGAAACGAGCAGTACTTC.

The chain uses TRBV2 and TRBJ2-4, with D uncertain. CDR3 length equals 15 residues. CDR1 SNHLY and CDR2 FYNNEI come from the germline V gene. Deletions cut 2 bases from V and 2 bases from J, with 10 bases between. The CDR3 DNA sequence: TGTGCCAGCAGTGAATCTCGGGCTACCAAAAACATTCAGTACTTC. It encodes CASSESRATKNIQYF.

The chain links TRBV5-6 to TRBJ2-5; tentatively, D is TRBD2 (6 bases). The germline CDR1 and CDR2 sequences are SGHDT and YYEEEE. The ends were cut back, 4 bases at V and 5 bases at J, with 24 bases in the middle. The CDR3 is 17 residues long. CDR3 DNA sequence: TGTGCCAGCAGCGGAGCTAAAGGAGGGTCGGGGTTGGAGACCCAGTACTTC. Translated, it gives CASSGAKGGSGLETQYF.

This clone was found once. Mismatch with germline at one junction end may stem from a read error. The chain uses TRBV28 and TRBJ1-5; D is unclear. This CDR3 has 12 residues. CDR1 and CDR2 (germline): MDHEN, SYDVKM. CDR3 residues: CASSSTPSISGF. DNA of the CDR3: TGTGCCAGCAGTTCCACCCCGTCGATATCCGGTTTT.

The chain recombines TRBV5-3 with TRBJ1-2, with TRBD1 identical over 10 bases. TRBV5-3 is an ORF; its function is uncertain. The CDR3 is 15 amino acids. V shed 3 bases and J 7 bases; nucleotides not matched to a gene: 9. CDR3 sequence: CARSSRTGTGVGYTF. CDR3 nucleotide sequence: TGTGCCAGAAGCTCTAGGACCGGGACAGGGGTTGGCTACACCTTC.

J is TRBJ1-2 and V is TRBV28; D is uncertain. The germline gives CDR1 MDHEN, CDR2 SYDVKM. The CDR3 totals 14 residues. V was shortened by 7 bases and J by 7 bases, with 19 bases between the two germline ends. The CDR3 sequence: CASTSGRPLGGYTF. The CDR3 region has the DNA TGTGCCAGCACCTCGGGCAGGCCCCTGGGTGGCTACACCTTC.

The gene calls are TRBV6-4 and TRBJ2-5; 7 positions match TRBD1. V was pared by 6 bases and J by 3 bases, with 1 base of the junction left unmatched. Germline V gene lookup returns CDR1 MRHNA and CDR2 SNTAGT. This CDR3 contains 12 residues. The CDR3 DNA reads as TGTGCCAGCAGAGGACAGGAAGAGACCCAGTACTTC. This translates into CASRGQEETQYF.